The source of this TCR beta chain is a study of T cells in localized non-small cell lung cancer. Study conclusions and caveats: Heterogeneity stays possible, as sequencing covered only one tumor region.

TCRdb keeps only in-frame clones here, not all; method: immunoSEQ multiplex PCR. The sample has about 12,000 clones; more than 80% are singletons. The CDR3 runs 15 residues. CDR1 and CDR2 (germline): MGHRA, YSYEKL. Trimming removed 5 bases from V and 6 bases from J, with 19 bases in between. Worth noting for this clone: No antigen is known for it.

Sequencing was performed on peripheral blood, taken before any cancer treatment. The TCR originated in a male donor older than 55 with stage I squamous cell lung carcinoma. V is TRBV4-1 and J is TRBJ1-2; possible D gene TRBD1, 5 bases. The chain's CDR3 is CASSSAGGISNGYTF. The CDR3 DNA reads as TGCGCCAGCAGCTCCGCGGGGGGTATTAGCAATGGCTACACCTTC.